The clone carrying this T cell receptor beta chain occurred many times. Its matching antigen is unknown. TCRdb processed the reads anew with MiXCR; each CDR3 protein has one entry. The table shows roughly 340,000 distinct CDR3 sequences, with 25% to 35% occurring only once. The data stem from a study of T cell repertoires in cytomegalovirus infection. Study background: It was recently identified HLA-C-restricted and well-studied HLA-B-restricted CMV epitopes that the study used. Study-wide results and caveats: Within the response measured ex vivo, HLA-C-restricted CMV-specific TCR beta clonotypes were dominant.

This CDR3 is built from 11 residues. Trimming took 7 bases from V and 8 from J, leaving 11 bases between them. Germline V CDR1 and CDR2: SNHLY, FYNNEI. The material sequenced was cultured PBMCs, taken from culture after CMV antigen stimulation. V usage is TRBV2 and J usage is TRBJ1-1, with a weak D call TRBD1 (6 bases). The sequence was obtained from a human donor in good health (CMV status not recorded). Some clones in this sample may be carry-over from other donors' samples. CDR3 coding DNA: TGTGCCAGCACACAGGGAATAGAAGCTTTCTTT. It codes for CASTQGIEAFF.